This T cell receptor beta chain came from a study of T cell responses to AZD1222 COVID-19 vaccine. Findings and caveats of the study: Spike-specific TCR breadth and depth both grew after two AZD1222 doses. It was only after the peak T cell response that any repertoires were sampled. The donor group comprised mostly white British people and more females; the analysis possibly underestimated clonal diversity. Close to half of spike-specific TCRs reportedly recognize unmutated variant regions.

Germline-derived CDR1 and CDR2 are LGHNT and FRNRAP. The CDR3 covers 14 residues. V was pared by 5 bases and J by 1 base, with 3 bases of the junction left unmatched. Details on this clone: The antigen remains undetermined.

Repertoires were generated with immunoSEQ multiplex PCR, while TCRdb's copy carries only in-frame clones and drops some. The sample consists of roughly 100,000 clones, 85% to 95% of them appearing once. The receptor comes from an adult in good health. The chain carries TRBV12-5 and TRBJ2-7, with 9 bases fitting TRBD1. The starting material was peripheral blood, obtained on day 0 of AZD1222 vaccination. The CDR3 DNA follows: TGTGCTAGTGGTCCGGGACAGGGATCCTACGAGCAGTACTTC. Protein product: CASGPGQGSYEQYF.